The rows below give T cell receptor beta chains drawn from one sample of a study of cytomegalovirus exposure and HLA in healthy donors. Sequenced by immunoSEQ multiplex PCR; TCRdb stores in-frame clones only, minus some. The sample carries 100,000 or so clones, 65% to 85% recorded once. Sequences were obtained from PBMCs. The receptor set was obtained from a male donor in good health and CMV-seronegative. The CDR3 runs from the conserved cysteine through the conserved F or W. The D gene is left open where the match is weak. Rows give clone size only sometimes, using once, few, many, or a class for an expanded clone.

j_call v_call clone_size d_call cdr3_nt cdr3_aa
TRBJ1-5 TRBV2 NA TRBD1 TGTGCCAGCAGTGGCCGGACAGGGGGGAGCCAGCCCCAGCATTTT CASSGRTGGSQPQHF
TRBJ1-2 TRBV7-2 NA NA TGTGCCAGCAGCTTAGCCAATCGACAGGACTATGGCTACACCTTC CASSLANRQDYGYTF
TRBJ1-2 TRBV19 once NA TGTGCCAGTAGTGTTGGGGGGTATGGCTACACCTTC CASSVGGYGYTF
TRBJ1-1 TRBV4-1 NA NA TGCGCCAGCAGCCCCCGAGCCCAGGGAATGAACACTGAAGCTTTCTTT CASSPRAQGMNTEAFF
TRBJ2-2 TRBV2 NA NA TGTGCCAGCAGGGTTCAAGACAGAAATACCGGGGAGCTGTTTTTT CASRVQDRNTGELFF
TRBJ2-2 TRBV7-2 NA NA TGTGCCAGCAGCTTACAGGGGCCTTTGAACACCGGGGAGCTGTTTTTT CASSLQGPLNTGELFF
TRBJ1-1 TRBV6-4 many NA TGTGCCAGCAGTGCCGCACCAGGGTCCACTGAAGCTTTCTTT CASSAAPGSTEAFF
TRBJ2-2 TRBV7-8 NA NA TGTGCCAGCAGCTTCGTACACGTCACCGGGGAGCTGTTTTTT CASSFVHVTGELFF
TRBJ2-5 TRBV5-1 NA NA TGCGCCAGCAGCTTGGCCGGCGGATTCCAAGAGACCCAGTACTTC CASSLAGGFQETQYF
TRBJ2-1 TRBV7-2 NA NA TGTGCCAGCAGCTTAGCCGGAGGGCACTTCAATGAGCAGTTCTTC CASSLAGGHFNEQFF
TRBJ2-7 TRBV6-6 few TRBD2 TGTGCCAGCGTTGCGGGAGGAGAGCAGTACTTC CASVAGGEQYF
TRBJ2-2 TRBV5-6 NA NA TGTGCCAGCAACCCTGGAGGTCCCCCTGGGGGGAGGAACACCGGGGAGCTGTTTTTT CASNPGGPPGGRNTGELFF
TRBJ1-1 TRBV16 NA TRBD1 TGTGCCAGCAGCCAATTCGGGCGGGACAGGGCCCCTGAAGCTTTCTTT CASSQFGRDRAPEAFF
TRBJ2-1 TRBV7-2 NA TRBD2 TGTGCCAGCAGCCTAGCTCTAGCGGCCGCCTACAATGAGCAGTTCTTC CASSLALAAAYNEQFF
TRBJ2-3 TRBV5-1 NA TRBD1 TGCGCCAGCAGCTTGTCCGGGACAGGGAGCACAGATACGCAGTATTTT CASSLSGTGSTDTQYF
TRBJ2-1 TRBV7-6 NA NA TGTGCCAGCAGCTCTAGCGAGGCTACAGGTGAGCAGTTCTTC CASSSSEATGEQFF
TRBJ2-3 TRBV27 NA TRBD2 TGTGCCAGCAGTTTATTCGCGGGACTAGCGGGAGGGGAGAGCACAGATACGCAGTATTTT CASSLFAGLAGGESTDTQYF
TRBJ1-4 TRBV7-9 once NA TGTGCCAGCAGCAAGGGACAAGATTACGTAAAACTGTTTTTT CASSKGQDYVKLFF
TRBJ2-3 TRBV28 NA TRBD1 TGTGCCAGCAGTTCGACAGGGGGCGGAGATACGCAGTATTTT CASSSTGGGDTQYF
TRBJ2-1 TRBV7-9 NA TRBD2 TGTGCCAGCAGCTTAGCTCCGCTAGCGGGAAGTAGTGAGCAGTTCTTC CASSLAPLAGSSEQFF
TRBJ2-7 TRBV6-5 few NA TGTGCCAGCAGTGAAGCGCGGCCGGGCGAGCAGTACTTC CASSEARPGEQYF
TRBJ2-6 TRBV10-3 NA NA TGTGCATTCGGGAAGGGCGCCTCTGGGGCCAACGTCCTGACTTTC CAFGKGASGANVLTF
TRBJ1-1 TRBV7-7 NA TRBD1 TGTGCTAGCAGCCCCGGGACAGGGGCTACTGAAGCTTTCTTT CASSPGTGATEAFF
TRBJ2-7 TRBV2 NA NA TGTGCCAGCAGAGCTGACAGGTGGTACGAGCAGTACTTC CASRADRWYEQYF
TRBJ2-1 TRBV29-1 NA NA TGCAGCGTGATACGTGACAGGAAATACAATGAGCAGTTCTTC CSVIRDRKYNEQFF
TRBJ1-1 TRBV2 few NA TGTGCCAGCAAGGCAGGCCCGAGGGACACTGAAGCTTTCTTT CASKAGPRDTEAFF
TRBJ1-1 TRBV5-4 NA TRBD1 TGTGCCAGCAGCTTCGACAGGGGGAACACTGAAGCTTTCTTT CASSFDRGNTEAFF
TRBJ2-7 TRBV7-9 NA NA TGTTCCAGCAGCTTAGTAGTAGACGAGCAGTACTTC CSSSLVVDEQYF
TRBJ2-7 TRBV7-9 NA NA TGTGCCAGCAGCCCAGAGTACTTC CASSPEYF
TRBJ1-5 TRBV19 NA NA TGTGCCAGTAGTATAAGAGACAATCAGCCCCAGCATTTT CASSIRDNQPQHF
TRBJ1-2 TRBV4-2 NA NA TGTGCCAGCAGCCAAGAGCGGCTTGGGGCCTATGGCTACACCTTC CASSQERLGAYGYTF
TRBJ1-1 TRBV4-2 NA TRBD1 TGTGCCAGCAGCCCGACAGGGCAGCAGAACACTGAAGCTTTCTTT CASSPTGQQNTEAFF
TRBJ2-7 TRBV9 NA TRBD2 TGTGCCAGCAGCGCCGCGGGGGGCCTCTACGAGCAGTACTTC CASSAAGGLYEQYF
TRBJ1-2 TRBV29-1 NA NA TGCAGCGCCAACCCGCACGGAGGGGGCTACACCTTC CSANPHGGGYTF
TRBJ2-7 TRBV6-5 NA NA TGTGCCAGCAGCAGGGGCCCCTACTACGAGCAGTACTTC CASSRGPYYEQYF
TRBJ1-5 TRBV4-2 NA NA TGTGCCAGCAGCCAAGTCTGGGGGGGGAATCAGCCCCAGCATTTT CASSQVWGGNQPQHF
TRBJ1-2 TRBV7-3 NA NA TGTGCCAGCAGCTTAGGGCCAGACTATGGCTACACCTTC CASSLGPDYGYTF
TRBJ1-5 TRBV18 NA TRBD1 TGTGCCAGCTCACAACTGAGACAGGGATCTTTTAGCAATCAGCCCCAGCATTTT CASSQLRQGSFSNQPQHF
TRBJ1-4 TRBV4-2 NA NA TGTGCCAGCAGCCGCACCTCGGGGGTGGAAGCAACTAATGAAAAACTGTTTTTT CASSRTSGVEATNEKLFF
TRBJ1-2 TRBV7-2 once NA TGTGCCAGCACGGAAGGTGCGGGGAACTATGGCTACACCTTC CASTEGAGNYGYTF
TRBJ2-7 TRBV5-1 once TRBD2 TGCGCCAGCAGCAGCGGATTAGCGGGAGGAACGTTAGGCGAGCAGTACTTC CASSSGLAGGTLGEQYF
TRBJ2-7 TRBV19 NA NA TGTGCCAGTAGTATGGGCAAGAGCTACGAGCAGTACTTC CASSMGKSYEQYF
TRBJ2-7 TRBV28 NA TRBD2 TGTGCCAGCAGTTTATCGAGCGGGAGGGCCTACGAGCAGTACTTC CASSLSSGRAYEQYF
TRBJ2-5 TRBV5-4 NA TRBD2 TGTGCCAGCAGCCCCCCGGGGGGGGGAAGGGAGACCCAGTACTTC CASSPPGGGRETQYF
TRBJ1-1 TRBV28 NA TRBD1 TGTGCCAGCAGCCTGACAGGGTTCAGCACTGAAGCTTTCTTT CASSLTGFSTEAFF
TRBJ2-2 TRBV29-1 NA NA TGCAGCGTTGAAAGCGGAGGGACCCCCTACGGGGAGCTGTTTTTT CSVESGGTPYGELFF
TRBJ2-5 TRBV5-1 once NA TGCGCCAGCAGCGCGGGACAGCAAGAGACCCAGTACTTC CASSAGQQETQYF
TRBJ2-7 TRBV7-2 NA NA TGTGCCAGCAGCTTAGCAGGTACTATACGCTCCTACGAGCAGTACTTC CASSLAGTIRSYEQYF